These 8 T cell receptor beta chains were all obtained from the same sample, sequenced in a study of OX40 agonist ivuxolimab in advanced cancers. Clones were read by immunoSEQ multiplex PCR, and TCRdb kept only the in-frame ones, dropping some. The sample holds 35,000 to 45,000 clones, around 93% seen once. This specimen consisted of CD4+ or CD8+ T cells sorted from blood, obtained in a trial of the OX40 agonist ivuxolimab. The receptors come from an adult with an advanced solid tumor such as melanoma, head and neck, liver or kidney cancer.

The genes are TRBV15 and TRBJ2-1, with 10 bases lining up with TRBD1. V gave up 1 base and J gave up 9 bases; unmatched junction bases: 3. CDR1 and CDR2 from the germline V gene are LNHNV and YYDKDF (reference sequence). CDR3 size: 14 residues. Here the CDR3 DNA reads TGTGCCACCAGCAGAGTTGGGACAGGGGTTGAGCAGTTCTTC. Encoded protein: CATSRVGTGVEQFF.

This clone showed up just once. DNA for the CDR3: TGTGCCAGCAGTTACTCGACGGGAAGTCAGCCCCAGCATTTT. Amino acid sequence: CASSYSTGSQPQHF. V usage is TRBV6-5 and J usage is TRBJ1-5; D is undetermined. The CDR3 is 14 amino acids. Per the germline V gene, CDR1 is MNHEY and CDR2 is SVGAGI. Trimming left V 0 bases short and J 6 bases short, with 9 bases between.

The chain links TRBV4-3 to TRBJ1-3; D is unclear. The CDR3 runs to 15 residues. With 1 base removed from V and 0 bases from J, the gap between germline ends came to 7 bases. CDR1 is LGHNA, CDR2 YSLEER, per germline. CDR3 coding DNA: TGCGCCAGCAGCCAAGGGAGTATCTCTGGAAACACCATATATTTT. The encoded protein is CASSQGSISGNTIYF.

This clone appeared many times. Other nucleotide sequences from this sample produce the same CDR3. The chain is built from TRBV7-9 and TRBJ2-7; D remains ambiguous. CDR3 length equals 13 residues. Germline V CDR1 and CDR2: SEHNR, FQNEAQ (reference sequence). Trimming shortened V by 1 base and J by 5 bases, and 9 bases separated the two germline ends. The CDR3 loop reads CASSLGAGDEQYF. The CDR3 bases are TGTGCCAGCAGCTTAGGTGCAGGCGACGAGCAGTACTTC.

This clone has only one observation. The rearrangement links TRBV30 to TRBJ2-7; 11 positions agree with TRBD2. From germline, CDR1 is GTSNPN and CDR2 SVGIG (reference sequence). This CDR3 region has 14 residues. Germline trimming cut 0 bases from V and 5 bases from J; bases unmatched to any gene: 3. The CDR3 bases are TGTGCCTGGAGTGTAGGTAGCGGGAGGGACGAGCAGTACTTC. Translating it yields CAWSVGSGRDEQYF.

The chain links TRBV4-2 to TRBJ1-1, with D uncertain. Trimming removed 4 bases from V and 0 bases from J, with 6 bases in between. CDR3 size: 13 residues. Per the germline V gene, CDR1 is LGHNA and CDR2 is YNFKEQ. CDR3 in amino acids: CASSLSLNTEAFF. The CDR3 bases are TGTGCCAGCAGCCTCTCCCTGAACACTGAAGCTTTCTTT.

This clone was observed once. The V and J genes are TRBV5-5 and TRBJ1-1, with TRBD1 identical over 8 bases. The V gene end was trimmed by 0 bases and the J gene end by 8 bases; junction bases not matched to a gene: 6. The CDR3 extends over 14 amino acids. Germline-derived CDR1 and CDR2 are SGHKS and YYEKEE (reference sequence). CDR3 amino acids: CASSLVGWDREAFF. For the CDR3, the DNA is TGTGCCAGCAGCTTGGTGGGCTGGGACAGGGAAGCTTTCTTT.

V and J are TRBV19 and TRBJ1-1; D uncertain. V lost 5 bases, J lost 3 bases, and 16 bases lay in between. CDR3 size: 15 residues. The germline gives CDR1 LNHDA, CDR2 SQIVND (reference sequence). Written as DNA, the CDR3 is TGTGCCAGTAGTCTTGAACGGATCTTGGACACTGAAGCTTTCTTT. This encodes CASSLERILDTEAFF. Filled out from reference TRBV19 and TRBJ1-1, the complete variable domain reads DGGITQSPKYLFRKEGQNVTLSCEQNLNHDAMYWYRQDPGQGLRLIYYSQIVNDFQKGDIAEGYSVSREKKESFPLTVTSAQKNPTAFYLCASSLERILDTEAFFGQGTRLTVV.